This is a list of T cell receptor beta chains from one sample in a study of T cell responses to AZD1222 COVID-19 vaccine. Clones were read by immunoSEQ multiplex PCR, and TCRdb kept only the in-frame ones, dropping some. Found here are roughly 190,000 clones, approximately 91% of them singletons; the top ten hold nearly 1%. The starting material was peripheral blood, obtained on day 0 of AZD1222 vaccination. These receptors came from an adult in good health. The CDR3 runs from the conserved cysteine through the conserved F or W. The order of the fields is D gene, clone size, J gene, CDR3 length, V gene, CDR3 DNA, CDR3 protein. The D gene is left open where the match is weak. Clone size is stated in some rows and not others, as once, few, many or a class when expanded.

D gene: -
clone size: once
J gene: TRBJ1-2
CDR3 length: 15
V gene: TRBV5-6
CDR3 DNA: TGTGCCAGCAGCTTCCGGACAGTGATCATCTATGGCTACACCTTC
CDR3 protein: CASSFRTVIIYGYTF

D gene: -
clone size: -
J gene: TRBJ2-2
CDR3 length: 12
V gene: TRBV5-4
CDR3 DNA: TGTGCCAGCAGCTTTCACACCGGGGAGCTGTTTTTT
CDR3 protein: CASSFHTGELFF

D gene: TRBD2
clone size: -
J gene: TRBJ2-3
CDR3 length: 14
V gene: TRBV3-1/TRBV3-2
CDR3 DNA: TGTGCCAGCAGCCAAGAGGGAGGGGAAGATACGCAGTATTTT
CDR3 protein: CASSQEGGEDTQYF

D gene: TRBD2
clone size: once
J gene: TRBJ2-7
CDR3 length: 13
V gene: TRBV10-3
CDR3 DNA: TGTGCCATCAGGGGACTAGCGGGAGACGAGCAGTACTTC
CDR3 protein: CAIRGLAGDEQYF

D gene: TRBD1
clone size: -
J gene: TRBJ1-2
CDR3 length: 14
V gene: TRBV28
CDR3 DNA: TGTGCCAGCAGTTTTGGGACAGCCTACTATGGCTACACCTTC
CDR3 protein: CASSFGTAYYGYTF

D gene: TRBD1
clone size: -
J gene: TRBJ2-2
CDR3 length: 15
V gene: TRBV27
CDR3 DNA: TGTGCCAGCAGCCAAGGGACAGGGGGTTGGGGGGAGCTGTTTTTT
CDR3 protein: CASSQGTGGWGELFF

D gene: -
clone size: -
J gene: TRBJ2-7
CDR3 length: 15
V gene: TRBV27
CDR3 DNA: TGTGCCAGCAGTTTGGGGATCGGGGGAACCTACGAGCAGTACTTC
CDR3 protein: CASSLGIGGTYEQYF

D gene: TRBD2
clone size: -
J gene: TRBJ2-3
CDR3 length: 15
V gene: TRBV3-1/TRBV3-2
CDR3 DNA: TGTGCCAGCAGCCGAAGCGGGGCCGGCGGGGATACGCAGTATTTT
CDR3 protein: CASSRSGAGGDTQYF

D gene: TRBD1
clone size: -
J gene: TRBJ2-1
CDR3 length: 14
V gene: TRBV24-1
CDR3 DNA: TGTGCCACCAGTGATACGGGACAGCACAATGAGCAGTTCTTC
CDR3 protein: CATSDTGQHNEQFF

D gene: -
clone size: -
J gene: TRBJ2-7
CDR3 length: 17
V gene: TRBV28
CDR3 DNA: TGTGCCAGCAGTCCCCCGGGACGGCCTGGGATTACCTACGAGCAGTACTTC
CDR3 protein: CASSPPGRPGITYEQYF

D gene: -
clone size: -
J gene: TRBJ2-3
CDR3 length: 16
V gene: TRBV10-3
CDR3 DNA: TGTGCCATCAGTGAGTCTAGGAAAACTAGCACAGATACGCAGTATTTT
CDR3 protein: CAISESRKTSTDTQYF

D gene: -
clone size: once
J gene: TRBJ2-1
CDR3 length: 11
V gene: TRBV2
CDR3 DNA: TGTGCCAGCAGTGACTACAATGAGCAGTTCTTC
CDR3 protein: CASSDYNEQFF

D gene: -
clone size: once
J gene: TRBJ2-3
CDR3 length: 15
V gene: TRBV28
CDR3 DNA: TGTGCCAGCAGTTTTATGGCGGGAAGCACAGATACGCAGTATTTT
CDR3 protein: CASSFMAGSTDTQYF

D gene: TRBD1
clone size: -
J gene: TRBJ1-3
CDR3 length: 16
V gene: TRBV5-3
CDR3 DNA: TGTGCCAGAAGCTATGACAGGGCTCTCTCTGGAAACACCATATATTTT
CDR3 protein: CARSYDRALSGNTIYF

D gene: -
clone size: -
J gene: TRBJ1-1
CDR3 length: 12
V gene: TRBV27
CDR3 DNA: TGTGCCAGCAGCCTAACTGGCGCCGAAGCTTTCTTT
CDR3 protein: CASSLTGAEAFF

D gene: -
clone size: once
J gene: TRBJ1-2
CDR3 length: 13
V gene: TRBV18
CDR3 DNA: TGTGCCAGCTCAGCAGGGGAGGACTATGGCTACACCTTC
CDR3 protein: CASSAGEDYGYTF

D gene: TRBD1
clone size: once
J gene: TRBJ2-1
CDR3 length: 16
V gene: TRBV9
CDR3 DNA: TGTGCCAGCAGCGTTGACAGGGGTGGCAGCTACAATGAGCAGTTCTTC
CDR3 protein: CASSVDRGGSYNEQFF

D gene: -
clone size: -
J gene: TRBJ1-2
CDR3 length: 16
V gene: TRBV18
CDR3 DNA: TGTGCCAGCTCAAGATTACAGGTGGATCCTAACTATGGCTACACCTTC
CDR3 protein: CASSRLQVDPNYGYTF

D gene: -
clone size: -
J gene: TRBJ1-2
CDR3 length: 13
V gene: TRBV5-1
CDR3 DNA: TGCGCCAGCAGCTTGGCCCAGGGGAATGGCTACACCTTC
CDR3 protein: CASSLAQGNGYTF

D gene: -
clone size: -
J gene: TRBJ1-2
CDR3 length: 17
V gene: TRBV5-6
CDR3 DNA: TGTGCCAGCAGCCCCGCGGTCCGGATTGTATTAATCTATGGCTACACCTTC
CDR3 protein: CASSPAVRIVLIYGYTF